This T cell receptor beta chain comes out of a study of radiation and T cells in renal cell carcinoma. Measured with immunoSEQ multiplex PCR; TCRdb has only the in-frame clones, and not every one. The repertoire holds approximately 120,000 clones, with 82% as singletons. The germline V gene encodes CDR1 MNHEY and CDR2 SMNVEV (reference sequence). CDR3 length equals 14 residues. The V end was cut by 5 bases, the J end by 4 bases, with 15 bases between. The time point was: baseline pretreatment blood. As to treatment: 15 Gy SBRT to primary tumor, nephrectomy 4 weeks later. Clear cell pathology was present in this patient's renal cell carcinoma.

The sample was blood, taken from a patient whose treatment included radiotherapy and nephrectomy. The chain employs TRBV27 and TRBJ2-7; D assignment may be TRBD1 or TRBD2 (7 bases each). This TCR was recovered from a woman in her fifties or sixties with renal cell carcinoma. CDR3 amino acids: CASSPRQGGYEQYF. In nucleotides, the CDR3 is TGTGCCAGCAGTCCGAGACAGGGAGGGTACGAGCAGTACTTC.